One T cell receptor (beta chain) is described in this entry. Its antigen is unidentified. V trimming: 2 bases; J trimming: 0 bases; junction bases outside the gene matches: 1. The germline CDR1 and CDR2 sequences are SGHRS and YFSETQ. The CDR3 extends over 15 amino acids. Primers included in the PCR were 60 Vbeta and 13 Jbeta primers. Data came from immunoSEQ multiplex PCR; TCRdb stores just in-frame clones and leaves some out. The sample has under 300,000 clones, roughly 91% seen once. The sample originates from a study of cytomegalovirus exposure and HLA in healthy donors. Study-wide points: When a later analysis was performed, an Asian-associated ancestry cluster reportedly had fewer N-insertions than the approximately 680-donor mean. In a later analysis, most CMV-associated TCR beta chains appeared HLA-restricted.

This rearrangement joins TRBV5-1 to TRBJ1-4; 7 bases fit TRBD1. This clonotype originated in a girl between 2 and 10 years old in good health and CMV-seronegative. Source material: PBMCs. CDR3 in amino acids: CASSFTGATNEKLFF. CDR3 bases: TGCGCCAGCAGCTTCACAGGGGCAACTAATGAAAAACTGTTTTTT. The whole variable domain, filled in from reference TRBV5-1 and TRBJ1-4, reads KAGVTQTPRYLIKTRGQQVTLSCSPISGHRSVSWYQQTPGQGLQFLFEYFSETQRNKGNFPGRFSGRQFSNSRSEMNVSTLELGDSALYLCASSFTGATNEKLFFGSGTQLSVL.